The clone carrying this T cell receptor (beta chain) was seen only a few times. TCRdb's table, derived via immunoSEQ multiplex PCR, lists solely in-frame clones and lacks some. The sample includes over 85,000 clones, around 93% of them seen just once. This specimen comes from a study of T cell responses to AZD1222 COVID-19 vaccine. V was pared by 3 bases and J by 1 base, with 6 bases between. The germline V gene encodes CDR1 KGHDR and CDR2 SFDVKD. The CDR3 sequence is 14 residues long. Sequenced material: peripheral blood, taken on day 0 of AZD1222 vaccination. The receptor was derived from an adult in good health. The V call is TRBV24-1, the J call TRBJ1-5; D not resolved. The CDR3 nucleotides are TGTGCCACCAGTGATCCGCGCAGCAATCAGCCCCAGCATTTT. This codes for CATSDPRSNQPQHF.